This section outlines one T cell receptor (beta chain) sequence together with its context. This sample is part of a study of blood T cell repertoires in COVID-19. At the level of the study: Italy, Spain and the United States were the sources of the convalescent and acute COVID-19 samples. Nucleic acid was either cDNA or gDNA, and it came from T cells, B-cell-depleted T cells, or PBMCs.

CDR1 is SGHDT, CDR2 YYEEEE, per germline. Trimming removed 0 bases at V and 8 bases at J, with 8 bases between. The CDR3 loop spans 12 amino acids. Per the original data handling: Amplification of reference gene primers provided the estimated nucleated cell counts. Data came from immunoSEQ multiplex PCR; TCRdb stores just in-frame clones and leaves some out. That table supplies the V and J calls and clone size; D and trimming were determined from the DNA. The data show about 200,000 clones, with 90% seen just once and approximately 0.5% held by the top ten. The chain employs TRBV5-6 and TRBJ1-2; D is ambiguous. The receptor was isolated from a man aged 50 to 59 with acute or convalescent COVID-19. Sequencing input: peripheral blood. CDR3 region: CASSLGRSGYTF. The CDR3 region has the DNA TGTGCCAGCAGCTTGGGCAGATCCGGCTACACCTTC.